This T cell receptor beta chain was recovered during a study of Graves' ophthalmopathy and Graves' hyperthyroidism. For repertoire sequencing, the TCR beta CDR3 regions were amplified from RNA transcripts. HTBI primers were employed in first-round RT-PCR, then a second-round multiplex PCR followed. TCRdb fed the multiplex PCR reads into MiXCR, producing one record per CDR3 protein. The sample contains over a million distinct CDR3 sequences, around a third of which appear only once. Trimming stripped 0 bases from V and 5 bases from J, with 16 bases between. The CDR3 is made up of 17 amino acids. This clonotype was recorded many times.

The TCR originated in an adult man with Graves' hyperthyroidism. The genes are TRBV12-3 or TRBV12-4 and TRBJ1-4; tentative D call: TRBD1 (6 bases). The specimen sequenced was peripheral blood or thyroid tissue (not recorded which). This CDR3 reads CASSLARWQGRNEKLFF. CDR3 nucleotide sequence: TGTGCCAGCAGTTTAGCGAGGTGGCAGGGGCGGAATGAAAAACTGTTTTTT.